The T cell receptor (beta chain) described here comes from a study of blood T cells in healthy people across ages. Study at large: Template switching recovered approximately one barcoded beta molecule for every two T cells.

There are a few counts of this clonotype. A second roughly 6 to 11 cycle PCR used barcoded and J-beta primers. TCRdb itself ran the 5' RACE reads through MiXCR, one entry per CDR3 protein. Among about 570,000 distinct CDR3 sequences listed, about 26% were seen once. This CDR3 contains 13 residues. Trimming stripped 8 bases from V and 11 bases from J, with 20 bases between. Germline CDR1 reads SNHLY; CDR2 reads FYNNEI. These data are also associated with another study on T cells of mothers and their children. That investigation notes: In the second PCR, M1S primer introduced barcodes and 2-4 random bases. It was related mother-child pairs that showed slightly higher overlap than unrelated pairs, without reaching significance.

The sequenced sample consisted of blood. The receptor was derived from a boy between 2 and 10 years old in good health. This sequence joins TRBV2 and TRBJ2-3, with D possibly matching TRBD2 (5 bases). CDR3 bases: TGTGCCAGCGCGGACTCTACGGCAAGGATGCAGTATTTT. This translates into CASADSTARMQYF. The full variable domain, its missing parts supplied by reference TRBV2 and TRBJ2-3, is EPEVTQTPSHQVTQMGQEVILRCVPISNHLYFYWYRQILGQKVEFLVSFYNNEISEKSEIFDDQFSVERPDGSNFTLKIRSTKLEDSAMYFCASADSTARMQYFGPGTRLTVL.